Presented here are 29 T cell receptor beta chains from one specimen sequenced in a study of cytomegalovirus exposure and HLA in healthy donors. Both 60 Vbeta primers and 13 Jbeta primers went into the PCR. Produced via immunoSEQ multiplex PCR; TCRdb's table is partial and in-frame only. The table shows about 130,000 clones, with 80% to 90% occurring only once. The sample was PBMCs. Every receptor here comes from a woman aged 35 to 49 in good health and CMV-seropositive.

This clone was detected only a few times. The CDR3 here is CASSEGLAGVEQYF. The CDR3 DNA is TGCGCCAGCAGCGAGGGACTAGCGGGAGTCGAGCAGTACTTC. The V gene is TRBV5-1, the J gene TRBJ2-5, with 14 bases identical to TRBD2. The DNA end is a closer match to TRBJ2-7, so the J assignment may be wrong. Germline CDR1 and CDR2: SGHRS and YFSETQ. CDR3 length: 14 amino acids.

This rearrangement joins TRBV6-1 to TRBJ2-7; no clear D. Trimming shortened V by 2 bases and J by 9 bases, and 11 bases separated the two germline ends. In germline, CDR1 is MNHNS, CDR2 SASEGT. This CDR3 spans 12 amino acids. The DNA for the CDR3 is TGTGCCAGCAGTGAACTTGGCTTCTGGCAGTACTTC. Protein: CASSELGFWQYF.

V is TRBV28 and J is TRBJ2-4; D is possibly TRBD1 (5 bases). Trimming took off 5 bases at V and 0 bases at J, with 14 bases between the two ends. Germline assignment: CDR1 MDHEN and CDR2 SYDVKM. This CDR3 has 16 amino acids. Here the CDR3 reads CASSGHPGLAKNIQYF. The CDR3 coding sequence is TGTGCCAGCAGTGGTCACCCAGGGTTAGCCAAAAACATTCAGTACTTC.

The V and J genes are TRBV2 and TRBJ2-7; 10 bases are a match to TRBD2. CDR1 SNHLY and CDR2 FYNNEI come from the germline V gene. J lost 7 bases, V lost 7 bases, and 10 bases had no gene match. CDR3 size: 14 residues. CDR3 sequence reads: CASKASGRAPEQYF. As DNA, the CDR3 is TGTGCCAGCAAGGCCAGCGGGAGGGCCCCTGAGCAGTACTTC.

The chain combines TRBV27 with TRBJ2-7; no reliable D call. The CDR3 covers 13 residues. Per the germline V gene, CDR1 is MNHEY and CDR2 is SMNVEV (reference sequence). Trimming took off 6 bases at V and 0 bases at J, with 9 bases between the two ends. The CDR3 region has the DNA TGTGCCAGCAGCTTCCTTAGCTCCTACGAGCAGTACTTC. Encoded protein: CASSFLSSYEQYF.

The chain has TRBV4-3 and TRBJ2-7, with a possible D match to TRBD1 (6 bases). This CDR3 has 12 amino acids. The germline gives CDR1 LGHNA, CDR2 YSLEER. Trimming left V 0 bases short and J 6 bases short, with 6 bases between. The CDR3 protein is CASSQDRGEQYF. The DNA for the CDR3 is TGCGCCAGCAGCCAAGACAGGGGCGAGCAGTACTTC.

The J gene is TRBJ2-7, the V gene TRBV19, with 7 positions matching TRBD1. The germline CDR1 and CDR2 sequences are LNHDA and SQIVND (reference sequence). Trimming took 5 bases from V and 2 from J; bases not matched to a gene: 9. The CDR3 is made up of 15 amino acids. The CDR3 region has the DNA TGTGCCAGTAGTCTGGGGACAGACAACACCTACGAGCAGTACTTC. Protein sequence: CASSLGTDNTYEQYF.

This clone came up once. This chain joins TRBV5-1 and TRBJ1-1, with 10 bases fitting TRBD1. Germline V gene lookup returns CDR1 SGHRS and CDR2 YFSETQ. V was pared by 4 bases and J by 3 bases, with 12 bases of the junction left unmatched. The CDR3 sequence is 17 residues long. This chain's CDR3 is CASSKIEPGQGDTEAFF. The CDR3 region has the DNA TGCGCCAGCAGCAAGATAGAGCCAGGACAGGGGGACACTGAAGCTTTCTTT.

The chain carries TRBV6-1 and TRBJ1-5; D call uncertain. Germline V CDR1 and CDR2: MNHNS, SASEGT. The CDR3 is 14 amino acids. The V gene lost 8 bases and the J gene lost 2 bases, with 13 bases spanning the gap. CDR3 sequence (DNA): TGTGCCAGCTGGGTGGCCGGGGGCAATCAGCCCCAGCATTTT. It is translated as CASWVAGGNQPQHF.

The V gene is TRBV4-3, the J gene TRBJ1-1, with a possible D match to TRBD1 (6 bases). Deletions cut 4 bases from V and 1 base from J, with 13 bases between. Germline V gene sequence: CDR1 LGHNA, CDR2 YSLEER. The CDR3 contains 15 residues. The CDR3 region is CASSRGQRTNTEAFF. As DNA, the CDR3 is TGCGCCAGCAGCCGAGGACAGCGAACGAACACTGAAGCTTTCTTT.

The chain links TRBV6-1 to TRBJ2-2; tentative D call: TRBD2 (5 bases). V was shortened by 6 bases and J by 6 bases, with 8 bases between the two germline ends. The CDR3 loop spans 12 amino acids. CDR1 is MNHNS, CDR2 SASEGT, per germline. The CDR3 nucleotides read TGTGCCAGCAGACTAGGTCCCGGGGAGCTGTTTTTT. This translates into CASRLGPGELFF.

The chain uses TRBV27 and TRBJ2-1; 9 nucleotides match TRBD2. With 3 bases clipped from V and 9 bases from J, the junction kept 6 bases outside the gene matches. Germline CDR1 is MNHEY and CDR2 is SMNVEV (reference sequence). There are 14 residues in the CDR3. The chain's CDR3 is CASSFGTSTIEQFF. In DNA, the CDR3 is TGTGCCAGCAGTTTCGGGACTAGCACCATTGAGCAGTTCTTC.

This chain uses TRBV5-1 with TRBJ1-5; D is possibly TRBD1 (6 bases). The CDR3 runs 15 residues. From germline, CDR1 is SGHRS and CDR2 YFSETQ. V was pared by 1 base and J by 1 base, with 9 bases between. DNA of the CDR3: TGCGCCAGCAGCTTGACAGGGACCAGCAATCAGCCCCAGCATTTT. Its translation is CASSLTGTSNQPQHF.

The sample holds one count of this clone. The V gene is TRBV4-1, the J gene TRBJ1-5; 7 bases are shared with TRBD1. The CDR3 loop spans 15 amino acids. V shed 5 bases and J 0 bases; nucleotides not matched to a gene: 4. Germline V CDR1 and CDR2: MGHRA, YSYEKL. CDR3 region: CASSYTGDSNQPQHF. The CDR3 DNA reads as TGCGCCAGCAGCTATACAGGGGATAGCAATCAGCCCCAGCATTTT.

The chain employs TRBV19 and TRBJ2-1; no definite D call. The CDR3 is 13 amino acids. The V end was cut by 9 bases, the J end by 0 bases, with 9 bases between. Germline V lookup: CDR1 LNHDA, CDR2 SQIVND (reference sequence). CDR3 in DNA: TGTGCCAGCTCAACAAGCTCCTACAATGAGCAGTTCTTC. This encodes CASSTSSYNEQFF.

This sequence joins TRBV5-5 and TRBJ1-1; D is perhaps TRBD1 (5 bases). Germline V lookup: CDR1 SGHKS, CDR2 YYEKEE (reference sequence). V lost 2 bases, J lost 10 bases, and 15 bases lay in between. The CDR3 length is 13 residues. The CDR3 DNA is TGTGCCAGCAGCTTTAGTCAGGGCGAAGGAGCTTTCTTT. This sequence encodes CASSFSQGEGAFF.

The CDR3 sequence: CSVEDLARTDTQYF. DNA for the CDR3: TGCAGCGTTGAAGATCTGGCACGCACAGATACGCAGTATTTT. The chain has TRBV29-1 and TRBJ2-3, with no clear D. The germline V gene encodes CDR1 SQVTM and CDR2 ANQGSEA. The CDR3 spans 14 residues. The V gene lost 0 bases and the J gene lost 1 base, with 8 bases spanning the gap.

This chain links TRBV5-1 with TRBJ1-6, with D possibly matching TRBD1 (5 bases). There are 15 residues in the CDR3. Per germline, CDR1 SGHRS and CDR2 YFSETQ. The V end was cut by 4 bases, the J end by 6 bases, with 14 bases between. The CDR3 loop reads CASSPAGLGNSPLHF. In DNA, the CDR3 is TGCGCCAGCAGCCCTGCAGGGCTAGGTAATTCACCCCTCCACTTT.

The chain is built from TRBV5-8 and TRBJ2-1; 8 bases fit TRBD1. Per the germline V gene, CDR1 is SGHTS and CDR2 is YDEGEE. The CDR3 runs 14 residues. The ends lost 1 base at V and 8 bases at J; junction bases unmatched: 5. As DNA, the CDR3 is TGTGCCAGCAGCTTGCAGGGGGCTACTTATGAGCAGTTCTTC. This translates into CASSLQGATYEQFF.

The rearrangement links TRBV10-3 to TRBJ1-5, with 11 nucleotides matching TRBD1. V was clipped by 0 bases and J by 2 bases; unmatched bases: 18. CDR1 and CDR2 from the germline V gene are ENHRY and SYGVKD. The length of the CDR3 is 22 residues. The CDR3: CAISESKGQGAPLLPGNQPQHF. The CDR3 nucleotides read TGTGCCATCAGTGAGTCGAAAGGACAGGGGGCGCCCCTTTTGCCGGGCAATCAGCCCCAGCATTTT.

This chain links TRBV29-1 with TRBJ2-7, with D possibly matching TRBD2 (5 bases). The V and J ends lost 7 bases and 5 bases respectively, with 15 bases between them. The CDR3 runs 12 residues. Germline CDR1 and CDR2: SQVTM and ANQGSEA. The CDR3 reads CSANIYGDEQYF. CDR3 in DNA: TGCAGCGCAAATATATACGGGGACGAGCAGTACTTC.

The chain carries TRBV4-3 and TRBJ2-3; D gene ambiguous. The germline V and J ends were trimmed by 2 bases and 6 bases, with 6 bases remaining between them. CDR1 and CDR2 (germline): LGHNA, YSLEER. CDR3 length: 12 residues. The CDR3, as DNA: TGCGCCAGCAGCCAATCTTCGGATACGCAGTATTTT. Residues: CASSQSSDTQYF.

The chain recombines TRBV11-2 with TRBJ2-7, with 8 bases that match TRBD1. The germline gives CDR1 SGHAT, CDR2 FQNNGV. This CDR3 is 16 amino acids long. V lost 5 bases, J lost 2 bases, and 11 bases stayed unmatched. CDR3: CASSLTTGTGPYEQYF. The CDR3 DNA sequence: TGTGCCAGCAGCCTTACAACCGGGACAGGACCCTACGAGCAGTACTTC.

The chain carries TRBV2 and TRBJ1-2; 7 bases line up with TRBD1. J gave up 7 bases and V 8 bases, and 10 bases lay outside the gene matches. The CDR3 is made up of 13 amino acids. CDR1 and CDR2 (germline): SNHLY, FYNNEI. The CDR3 here is CASATEGAVGYTF. The DNA for the CDR3 is TGTGCCAGCGCCACGGAGGGGGCGGTTGGCTACACCTTC.

In nucleotides, the CDR3 is TGCGCCAGCAGCCCACATAGCGAGACAGATACGCAGTATTTT. This sequence encodes CASSPHSETDTQYF. The V and J genes are TRBV5-1 and TRBJ2-3; D might be TRBD2 (5 bases). Germline V gene lookup returns CDR1 SGHRS and CDR2 YFSETQ. CDR3 length: 14 residues. V was clipped by 4 bases and J by 3 bases, with 12 bases between them.

The J gene is TRBJ2-1, the V gene TRBV7-9; TRBD2 is a possible D gene (6 bases). This CDR3 is built from 12 residues. Trimming cost V 5 bases and J 8 bases, with 10 bases left between them. Germline loops: CDR1 SEHNR, CDR2 FQNEAQ (reference sequence). CDR3 DNA sequence: TGTGCCAGCAGCCGGAGGGCCGATGAGCAGTTCTTC. As protein: CASSRRADEQFF.

The chain employs TRBV4-1 and TRBJ2-6; possibly TRBD1 for D (5 bases). The germline V gene encodes CDR1 MGHRA and CDR2 YSYEKL. The CDR3 consists of 17 residues. V was trimmed by 0 bases and J by 2 bases, leaving 11 bases between them. The CDR3 sequence: CASSQDGAQPGANVLTF. For the CDR3, the DNA is TGCGCCAGCAGCCAAGATGGGGCCCAGCCTGGGGCCAACGTCCTGACTTTC.

This clone occurred a few times. The V call is TRBV5-4, the J call TRBJ1-1; TRBD1 matches at 7 bases. In germline, CDR1 is SGHNT, CDR2 YYREEE (reference sequence). Trimming at V came to 4 bases and at J to 3 bases, leaving 9 bases not matched to a gene. The CDR3 spans 15 residues. Written as DNA, the CDR3 is TGTGCCAGCAGCGGATCACAGGGGCCCCACACTGAAGCTTTCTTT. It translates to CASSGSQGPHTEAFF.

This clone was detected once. The V call is TRBV29-1, the J call TRBJ2-7; 14 bases fit TRBD2. The CDR3 is 17 amino acids. Germline CDR1 is SQVTM and CDR2 is ANQGSEA. Trimming cost V 6 bases and J 2 bases; bases outside gene matches: 12. CDR3 protein: CSVHAGGTSGSTYEQYF. The DNA for the CDR3 is TGCAGCGTACATGCAGGGGGGACTAGCGGGAGCACCTACGAGCAGTACTTC.